This TCR beta chain was identified in a study of blood T cell repertoires in COVID-19. The authors' processing: Estimated nucleated cell counts came from reference gene primer amplification. The protocol was immunoSEQ multiplex PCR, while the TCRdb copy is restricted to in-frame clones and leaves out a portion. V and J calls and clone size follow that table, whereas D and trimming were derived from the DNA. The sample includes around 93,000 clones, roughly 87% of them seen just once. The CDR3 runs to 14 residues. Per the germline V gene, CDR1 is MDHEN and CDR2 is SYDVKM. Trimming shortened V by 8 bases and J by 0 bases, and 11 bases separated the two germline ends.

The sample comprised peripheral blood. The gene calls are TRBV28 and TRBJ1-5; the D gene is possibly TRBD1 (5 bases). The clonotype was recovered from an elderly man with acute or convalescent COVID-19. CDR3 residues: CASLRRGSNQPQHF. The CDR3 DNA follows: TGTGCCAGCCTTAGGAGGGGTAGCAATCAGCCCCAGCATTTT. Drawing the rest from reference TRBV28 and TRBJ1-5, the complete variable domain is DVKVTQSSRYLVKRTGEKVFLECVQDMDHENMFWYRQDPGLGLRLIYFSYDVKMKEKGDIPEGYSVSREKKERFSLILESASTNQTSMYLCASLRRGSNQPQHFGDGTRLSIL.